The next 32 T cell receptor beta chains were all read from a single sample in a study of blood T cell repertoires in COVID-19 (dated by TCRdb to 2020 to 2021). Library preparation employed the immunoSEQ multiplex PCR assay. This is the immuneACCESS table as TCRdb keeps it, with only in-frame sequences that have V and J called. A part of the clones is gone; compared with another copy, unresolved V genes explain less than half, and the rest is unexplained. The sample yields about 200,000 clones; 80% to 90% were counted once. Clones ranked in the top ten supply around 1.3% of the sample. Sequenced material: PBMCs or T cells enriched from blood (not recorded which). These receptors were taken from a young man who had recovered from COVID-19.

The chain joins TRBV27 to TRBJ1-1; D gene unclear. There are 16 residues in the CDR3. Germline assignment: CDR1 MNHEY and CDR2 SMNVEV (reference sequence). The V gene lost 0 bases and the J gene lost 1 base, with 12 bases spanning the gap. CDR3 nucleotide sequence: TGTGCCAGCAGTTTATCGGTCGTGACGGGGAACACTGAAGCTTTCTTT. It yields the protein CASSLSVVTGNTEAFF.

This chain connects TRBV14 to TRBJ1-5, with 8 bases matching TRBD1. After removal of 5 bases from V and 0 bases from J, the junction contained 15 bases not matched to a gene. This CDR3 contains 19 residues. Germline V gene sequence: CDR1 SGHDN, CDR2 FVKESK. The CDR3 reads CASSWVGQGPQHSNQPQHF. In DNA, the CDR3 is TGTGCCAGCAGCTGGGTTGGACAGGGTCCCCAACATAGCAATCAGCCCCAGCATTTT.

The rearrangement joins TRBV10-3 to TRBJ2-5; 10 nucleotides align to TRBD2. Germline V lookup: CDR1 ENHRY, CDR2 SYGVKD. The junction had 6 bases not matched to a gene; V was cut back by 6 bases and J by 2 bases. This CDR3 comprises 15 residues. The CDR3 DNA reads as TGTGCCATCAGCTTAGGACTAGCGGAGCAAGAGACCCAGTACTTC. This sequence encodes CAISLGLAEQETQYF.

The V and J genes are TRBV7-2 and TRBJ2-3, with TRBD2 matching 8 bases. After removal of 11 bases from V and 2 bases from J, the junction contained 9 bases not matched to a gene. CDR3 length: 14 residues. In germline, CDR1 is SGHTA, CDR2 FQGNSA. CDR3 region: CASASGGNTDTQYF. The CDR3 region has the DNA TGTGCCTCGGCCAGCGGGGGCAACACAGATACGCAGTATTTT. Variable domain in full (rest from reference TRBV7-2 and TRBJ2-3): GAGVSQSPSNKVTEKGKDVELRCDPISGHTALYWYRQSLGQGLEFLIYFQGNSAPDKSGLPSDRFSAERTGGSVSTLTIQRTQQEDSAVYLCASASGGNTDTQYFGPGTRLTVL.

The genes are TRBV18 and TRBJ2-6; 8 nucleotides align to TRBD2. Germline CDR1 reads KGHSH; CDR2 reads LQKENI. This CDR3 spans 19 amino acids. J was trimmed by 2 bases and V by 0 bases; bases with no gene match: 9. In nucleotides, the CDR3 is TGTGCCAGCTCACCACCCCGGGAGGGGGGTACTACTGGGGCCAACGTCCTGACTTTC. Protein sequence: CASSPPREGGTTGANVLTF.

The rearrangement joins TRBV5-1 to TRBJ2-2; 11 nucleotides line up with TRBD1. CDR1 SGHRS and CDR2 YFSETQ come from the germline V gene. The CDR3 has 16 residues. V lost 0 bases, J lost 7 bases, and 5 bases stayed unmatched. The CDR3 bases are TGCGCCAGCAGCTTGGATCGGACAGGGGGCTTCGGGGAGCTGTTTTTT. This translates into CASSLDRTGGFGELFF.

The rearrangement joins TRBV27 to TRBJ2-1; D possibly corresponds to TRBD2 (6 bases). CDR3 size: 15 residues. The ends were cut back, 3 bases at V and 5 bases at J, with 14 bases in the middle. Germline lookup yields CDR1 MNHEY and CDR2 SMNVEV (reference sequence). The CDR3 DNA sequence: TGTGCCAGCAGTTTCCTCGGGACTCCCCACAATGAGCAGTTCTTC. This encodes CASSFLGTPHNEQFF.

The V and J genes are TRBV7-9 and TRBJ2-5, with D unresolved. CDR1 is SEHNR, CDR2 FQNEAQ, per germline (reference sequence). CDR3 length equals 14 residues. V lost 1 base to trimming and J lost 1 base, with 7 bases between them. The DNA for the CDR3 is TGTGCCAGCAGCTTAGGACATATCCAAGAGACCCAGTACTTC. Residues: CASSLGHIQETQYF.

CDR3 in amino acids: CAISEPGGTNMNTEAFF. DNA for the CDR3: TGTGCCATCAGTGAGCCCGGTGGGACAAACATGAACACTGAAGCTTTCTTT. This rearrangement joins TRBV10-3 to TRBJ1-1, with a tentative D call TRBD1 (6 bases). The length of the CDR3 is 17 residues. Germline V gene sequence: CDR1 ENHRY, CDR2 SYGVKD. The ends were cut back, 2 bases at V and 0 bases at J, with 16 bases in the middle.

The chain couples TRBV7-5 to TRBJ1-2; the table gives TRBD1 as D, unverified against the DNA. TRBV7-5 has pseudogene status. This CDR3 has 13 amino acids. The CDR3 region has the DNA TGTGCCAGAAGCTTAGATCCAGGGGGTGGCTACACCTTC. It encodes CARSLDPGGGYTF.

CDR3 in amino acids: CASSLDRGHEQYF. The CDR3 bases are TGCGCCAGCAGCTTGGACAGGGGCCACGAGCAGTACTTC. The chain recombines TRBV5-1 with TRBJ2-7; 7 positions agree with TRBD1. The CDR3 is made up of 13 amino acids. Germline V gives CDR1 SGHRS, CDR2 YFSETQ. Losses at the gene ends were 0 bases for V and 5 bases for J; bases not matched to a gene: 2. Combining the CDR3 with reference TRBV5-1 and TRBJ2-7 gives the whole variable domain KAGVTQTPRYLIKTRGQQVTLSCSPISGHRSVSWYQQTPGQGLQFLFEYFSETQRNKGNFPGRFSGRQFSNSRSEMNVSTLELGDSALYLCASSLDRGHEQYFGPGTRLTVT.

This chain uses TRBV6-2 or TRBV6-3 with TRBJ1-6; D gene unclear. The V gene lost 2 bases and the J gene lost 0 bases, with 8 bases spanning the gap. Germline V gene sequence: CDR1 MNHEY, CDR2 SVGEGT. CDR3 length: 16 residues. CDR3 DNA sequence: TGTGCCAGCAGTTACGATCGGAGCTCCTATAATTCACCCCTCCACTTT. It codes for CASSYDRSSYNSPLHF.

The gene calls are TRBV9 and TRBJ2-2; 9 bases align to TRBD1. This CDR3 comprises 17 residues. V lost 2 bases, J lost 6 bases, and 11 bases stayed unmatched. CDR1 SGDLS and CDR2 YYNGEE come from the germline V gene. The CDR3 sequence is CASSVSPGTGYAGELFF. The DNA for the CDR3 is TGTGCCAGCAGCGTCTCCCCCGGGACAGGGTATGCCGGGGAGCTGTTTTTT.

J is TRBJ2-7 and V is TRBV28; D possibly corresponds to TRBD1 (6 bases). The CDR3 is 13 residues long. Germline V gene data show CDR1 as MDHEN and CDR2 as SYDVKM. Trimming took 4 bases from V and 4 from J, leaving 11 bases between them. The CDR3 nucleotides read TGTGCCAGCAGTTACCTACAGGGTTACGAGCAGTACTTC. It is translated as CASSYLQGYEQYF.

The rearrangement joins TRBV5-8 to TRBJ2-7; the D gene is possibly TRBD1 (5 bases). V shed 5 bases and J shed 0 bases, with 12 bases lying between them. Germline CDR1 SGHTS, CDR2 YDEGEE. The length of the CDR3 is 14 residues. The CDR3 DNA is TGTGCCAGCAGTTTTGACAGACTCTCCTACGAGCAGTACTTC. It translates to CASSFDRLSYEQYF.

The J gene is TRBJ2-5, the V gene TRBV6-5; maybe TRBD2 (6 bases). The CDR3 is made up of 12 amino acids. From germline, CDR1 is MNHEY and CDR2 SVGAGI. Trimming shortened V by 5 bases and J by 4 bases, and 8 bases separated the two germline ends. CDR3 amino acids: CASSNGGETQYF. Here the CDR3 DNA reads TGTGCCAGCAGTAACGGGGGAGAGACCCAGTACTTC.

The V and J genes are TRBV6-5 and TRBJ1-1, with D unclear. V lost 2 bases and J lost 11, with 9 bases in between. Germline CDR1 is MNHEY and CDR2 is SVGAGI. CDR3 length: 11 residues. The CDR3 DNA sequence: TGTGCCAGCAGTTACAATAACAAGGCTTTCTTT. Its protein product is CASSYNNKAFF.

J is TRBJ1-6 and V is TRBV27; tentative D call: TRBD1 (6 bases). Germline assignment: CDR1 MNHEY and CDR2 SMNVEV (reference sequence). There are 15 residues in the CDR3. Trimming took 5 bases from V and 8 from J, leaving 16 bases between them. CDR3 in DNA: TGTGCCAGCAGTCCTATGGGGGGGGCGCATTCACCCCTCCACTTT. This translates into CASSPMGGAHSPLHF.

The chain is built from TRBV19 and TRBJ2-5; 9 nucleotides line up with TRBD1. V trimming: 1 base; J trimming: 3 bases; junction bases outside the gene matches: 0. In germline, CDR1 is LNHDA, CDR2 SQIVND (reference sequence). CDR3 length equals 14 residues. This CDR3 reads CASSIGDREETQYF. The CDR3 nucleotides read TGTGCCAGTAGTATAGGGGACAGGGAAGAGACCCAGTACTTC.

The V call is TRBV27, the J call TRBJ1-2; TRBD1 matches 9 bases. CDR1 MNHEY and CDR2 SMNVEV come from the germline V gene (reference sequence). With V trimmed by 0 bases and J by 8 bases, 4 bases remained unmatched. The CDR3 length is 14 residues. CDR3 protein: CASSLSHRGLGYTF. In DNA form, the CDR3 reads TGTGCCAGCAGTTTATCCCACAGGGGGCTCGGCTACACCTTC.

The genes are TRBV28 and TRBJ1-5; 11 bases match TRBD1. The CDR3 is made up of 17 amino acids. Germline V gene sequence: CDR1 MDHEN, CDR2 SYDVKM. V was pared by 6 bases and J by 7 bases, with 14 bases of the junction left unmatched. CDR3 in DNA: TGTGCCAGCAGCAACCTCCGGGACAGGGGGTTCTTACAGCCCCAGCATTTT. It codes for CASSNLRDRGFLQPQHF.

The chain joins TRBV29-1 to TRBJ2-7, with TRBD1 as a possible D gene (6 bases). Deletions cut 5 bases from V and 3 bases from J, with 11 bases between. This CDR3 is built from 12 residues. CDR1 is SQVTM and CDR2 is ANQGSEA in the germline V gene. CDR3 sequence: CSVQGSRYEQYF. As DNA, the CDR3 is TGCAGCGTTCAGGGGTCTCGCTACGAGCAGTACTTC.

V gene TRBV28 combines with J gene TRBJ1-4; D perhaps matches TRBD1 (5 bases). There are 14 residues in the CDR3. Germline V gene sequence: CDR1 MDHEN, CDR2 SYDVKM. Trimming shortened V by 3 bases and J by 8 bases, and 13 bases separated the two germline ends. CDR3 sequence reads: CASSLGGFQEKLFF. DNA for the CDR3: TGTGCCAGCAGTTTGGGGGGTTTTCAGGAAAAACTGTTTTTT.

This clone was observed once. This chain uses TRBV4-1 with TRBJ2-7, with D tentatively TRBD2 (5 bases). Per the germline V gene, CDR1 is MGHRA and CDR2 is YSYEKL. The V end lost 0 bases, the J end lost 4 bases, and 13 bases lay between the germline ends. The CDR3 sequence is 15 residues long. The chain's CDR3 is CASSQEERMQYEQYF. For the CDR3, the DNA is TGCGCCAGCAGCCAAGAAGAGCGGATGCAATACGAGCAGTACTTC.

The V gene is TRBV5-1, the J gene TRBJ1-1; a possible D gene is TRBD1 (5 bases). The germline V gene encodes CDR1 SGHRS and CDR2 YFSETQ. Deletions cut 2 bases from V and 4 bases from J, with 9 bases between. CDR3 length: 13 amino acids. This CDR3 is CASSLRQTTEAFF. DNA of the CDR3: TGCGCCAGCAGCTTACGACAGACCACTGAAGCTTTCTTT.

The V gene is TRBV7-2, the J gene TRBJ1-6, with a possible D match to TRBD1 (5 bases). V was pared by 2 bases and J by 9 bases, with 11 bases between. Germline CDR1 reads SGHTA; CDR2 reads FQGNSA. This CDR3 has 14 residues. CDR3 region: CASSLRGEGSPLHF. The CDR3, as DNA: TGTGCCAGCAGCTTAAGGGGTGAAGGTTCACCCCTCCACTTT.

This chain's CDR3 is CASSLASGQVYEQYF. The CDR3 DNA is TGTGCCAGCAGCTTAGCATCGGGACAGGTCTACGAGCAGTACTTC. This chain joins TRBV7-9 and TRBJ2-7; 8 positions agree with TRBD1. With 0 bases clipped from V and 3 bases from J, the junction kept 4 bases outside the gene matches. The CDR3 has 15 residues. Germline loops: CDR1 SEHNR, CDR2 FQNEAQ (reference sequence).

The V call is TRBV28, the J call TRBJ2-7; 7 bases line up with TRBD2. Germline CDR1 reads MDHEN; CDR2 reads SYDVKM. This CDR3 region has 19 residues. The V gene end was trimmed by 3 bases and the J gene end by 0 bases; junction bases not matched to a gene: 17. DNA for the CDR3: TGTGCCAGCAGTTTTCTCCTGGGCCCTGTCGGCGGGAGCTCCTACGAGCAGTACTTC. This translates into CASSFLLGPVGGSSYEQYF.

The chain has TRBV7-8 and TRBJ1-3; D gene ambiguous. Germline loops: CDR1 SGHVS, CDR2 FQNEAQ. The V gene lost 6 bases and the J gene lost 0 bases, with 9 bases spanning the gap. There are 14 residues in the CDR3. The CDR3 here is CASRIEFSGNTIYF. The DNA for the CDR3 is TGTGCCAGCAGGATAGAATTCTCTGGAAACACCATATATTTT.

The chain links TRBV5-1 to TRBJ2-2; TRBD1 is a possible D gene (6 bases). CDR3 size: 15 residues. V was shortened by 1 base and J by 5 bases, with 12 bases between the two germline ends. Germline V gene sequence: CDR1 SGHRS, CDR2 YFSETQ. In DNA form, the CDR3 reads TGCGCCAGCAGCTTGCTCAGGGGACATACCGGGGAGCTGTTTTTT. Protein sequence: CASSLLRGHTGELFF.

This chain connects TRBV11-2 to TRBJ1-6; maybe TRBD1 (6 bases). Trimming removed 5 bases at V and 9 bases at J, with 14 bases between. This CDR3 is built from 14 residues. The germline V gene encodes CDR1 SGHAT and CDR2 FQNNGV. The CDR3 region is CASSPTGRSSPLHF. The CDR3 bases are TGTGCCAGCAGCCCAACAGGGAGAAGTTCACCCCTCCACTTT.

The chain recombines TRBV7-2 with TRBJ1-2, with 9 bases matching TRBD1. The CDR3 runs to 13 residues. V lost 8 bases, J lost 8 bases, and 9 bases stayed unmatched. CDR1 is SGHTA and CDR2 is FQGNSA in the germline V gene. The CDR3 is CASSNGQGWGYTF. The CDR3 region has the DNA TGTGCCAGCTCCAATGGACAGGGGTGGGGCTACACCTTC.